Following are 4 T cell receptor beta chains from one sample sequenced in a study of spatial heterogeneity in lung cancer. Indicated time point: sample taken at primary tumor resection. TCRs were sequenced from unsorted whole RNA of tumor, nontumor lung or PBMC. Each CDR3 protein is one row after TCRdb ran MiXCR on the 5' RACE reads. The sample carries 65,000 to 85,000 distinct CDR3 sequences, approximately 21% recorded once. This specimen was PBMCs, taken at surgery. These receptors were obtained from a male donor with early-stage non-small cell lung cancer.

The gene calls are TRBV5-1 and TRBJ2-7; 10 bases are a match to TRBD2. The CDR3 is 14 amino acids. Germline lookup yields CDR1 SGHRS and CDR2 YFSETQ. Unmatched junction bases numbered 2, after V lost 0 bases and J lost 5 bases. CDR3 sequence: CASSLGLAGDEQYF. The DNA of the CDR3 is TGCGCCAGCAGCTTGGGTCTAGCGGGAGACGAGCAGTACTTC.

A few counts support this clonotype. The chain carries TRBV7-2 and TRBJ1-6; D uncertain. Germline V gene lookup returns CDR1 SGHTA and CDR2 FQGNSA. Trimming pared 4 bases from V and 7 bases from J, leaving 8 bases between. The CDR3 contains 13 residues. For the CDR3, the DNA is TGTGCCAGCAGCTCGGACGGGAATTCACCCCTCCACTTT. Protein sequence: CASSSDGNSPLHF.

This clonotype was detected many times. The gene calls are TRBV7-9 and TRBJ1-4; 7 bases agree with TRBD1. CDR3 length: 15 residues. CDR1 and CDR2 (germline): SEHNR, FQNEAQ (reference sequence). Trimming removed 5 bases from V and 0 bases from J; junction bases left unmatched: 3. CDR3 protein: CASSTGVATNEKLFF. The CDR3 DNA reads as TGTGCCAGCAGCACAGGGGTTGCAACTAATGAAAAACTGTTTTTT.

V is TRBV16 and J is TRBJ2-7; perhaps TRBD2 as D (6 bases). This CDR3 has 14 residues. Between the trimmed V and J ends, which lost 4 bases and 4 bases, there was a span of 14 bases. Germline V gene sequence: CDR1 KGHSY, CDR2 FQNENV. The CDR3 DNA is TGTGCCAGCAGCCGCGGGACTGGAGTTTACGAGCAGTACTTC. Translating gives CASSRGTGVYEQYF.